This T cell receptor beta chain was sequenced for a study of blood T cell repertoires in COVID-19. Study as a whole: Donors in the United States, Italy and Spain gave samples during acute or convalescent COVID-19.

The data were produced by immunoSEQ multiplex PCR, yet TCRdb's version contains in-frame clones alone and is incomplete. The sample contains roughly 120,000 clones, over 70% of which appear only once. Sequenced material: peripheral blood. This receptor was obtained from a man between 45 and 60 years old with acute or convalescent COVID-19.

CDR3 in amino acids: CASSLTGRLNGYTF. CDR3 DNA: TGTGCCAGCAGTCTGACAGGGCGCCTCAATGGCTACACCTTC. The rearrangement joins TRBV25-1 to TRBJ1-2, with 7 nucleotides matching TRBD1. Germline trimming cut 5 bases from V and 6 bases from J; bases unmatched to any gene: 9. CDR3 size: 14 residues. Germline CDR1 reads MGHDK; CDR2 reads SYGVNS.